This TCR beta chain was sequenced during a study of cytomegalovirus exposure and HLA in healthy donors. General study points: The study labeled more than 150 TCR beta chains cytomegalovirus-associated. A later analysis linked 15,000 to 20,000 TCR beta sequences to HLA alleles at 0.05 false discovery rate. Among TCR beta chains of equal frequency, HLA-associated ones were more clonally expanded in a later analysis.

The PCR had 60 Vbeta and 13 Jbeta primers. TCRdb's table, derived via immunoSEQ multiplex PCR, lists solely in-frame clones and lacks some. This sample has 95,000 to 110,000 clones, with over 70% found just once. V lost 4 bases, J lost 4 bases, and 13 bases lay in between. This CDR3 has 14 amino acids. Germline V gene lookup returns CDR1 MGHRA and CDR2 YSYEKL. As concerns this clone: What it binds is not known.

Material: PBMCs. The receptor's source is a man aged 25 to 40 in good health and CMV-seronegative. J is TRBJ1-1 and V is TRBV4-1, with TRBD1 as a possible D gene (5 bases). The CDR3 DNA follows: TGCGCCAGCAGCCGAGCCGGGGGATTCACTGAAGCTTTCTTT. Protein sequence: CASSRAGGFTEAFF.